Each of the 23 T cell receptor beta chains below was sequenced from the same sample in a study of blood T cell repertoires in COVID-19. Clones were read by immunoSEQ multiplex PCR, and TCRdb kept only the in-frame ones, dropping some. The profile shows approximately 37,000 clones, 65% to 90% of them singletons. The sequencing sample was made of peripheral blood. The origin of the receptors is a man in his forties with active COVID-19.

This clone is a singleton in its sample. The V and J genes are TRBV19 and TRBJ1-1, with 7 bases that match TRBD1. V was clipped by 6 bases and J by 8 bases; unmatched bases: 9. In germline, CDR1 is LNHDA, CDR2 SQIVND (reference sequence). The CDR3 is made up of 13 amino acids. CDR3 residues: CASRVRDRAEAFF. The DNA of the CDR3 is TGTGCCAGTAGGGTCAGAGACAGGGCAGAAGCTTTCTTT.

This clone was observed once. The rearrangement uses TRBV6-5 and TRBJ2-1; 9 bases fit TRBD1. The V and J ends lost 4 bases and 5 bases, in that order; junction bases with no gene match: 6. Germline V lookup: CDR1 MNHEY, CDR2 SVGAGI. The CDR3 spans 15 residues. CDR3 bases: TGTGCCAGCAGTTCCGACGGACAGGGGAACAATGAGCAGTTCTTC. Amino acids: CASSSDGQGNNEQFF.

The CDR3 DNA sequence: TGTGCCAGCAGCGGGTCCGCAGGGGAAGGGCGGGAAAAACTGTTTTTT. As protein: CASSGSAGEGREKLFF. The genes are TRBV9 and TRBJ1-4; D may be TRBD1 (6 bases). The CDR3 spans 16 residues. V lost 3 bases, J lost 8 bases, and 20 bases lay in between. Germline V gives CDR1 SGDLS, CDR2 YYNGEE.

The chain carries TRBV27 and TRBJ2-4, with TRBD1 matching over 9 bases. This CDR3 is 17 amino acids long. The germline V gene encodes CDR1 MNHEY and CDR2 SMNVEV (reference sequence). V shed 2 bases, J shed 2 bases, and the junction held 7 bases outside the gene matches. The CDR3 DNA reads TGTGCCAGCAGTTTAGGGGGGGACAGGGTAACCAAAAACATTCAGTACTTC. Its protein product is CASSLGGDRVTKNIQYF.

This chain uses TRBV19 with TRBJ2-3; the D gene is possibly TRBD2 (5 bases). The length of the CDR3 is 15 residues. The germline CDR1 and CDR2 sequences are LNHDA and SQIVND (reference sequence). Trimming shortened V by 6 bases and J by 2 bases, and 15 bases separated the two germline ends. The CDR3 region is CASRPGSALTDTQYF. The CDR3 nucleotides are TGTGCCAGTAGACCGGGTAGCGCCCTCACAGATACGCAGTATTTT.

This rearrangement joins TRBV5-1 to TRBJ2-7; 12 nucleotides agree with TRBD2. The CDR3 consists of 14 residues. Germline CDR1 reads SGHRS; CDR2 reads YFSETQ. V lost 8 bases to trimming and J lost 7 bases; unmatched junction nucleotides: 10. CDR3: CASASTSGSSEQYF. In DNA form, the CDR3 reads TGCGCCAGTGCCTCGACTAGCGGGAGTAGTGAGCAGTACTTC.

The chain is built from TRBV29-1 and TRBJ2-7, with 7 bases aligning to TRBD2. Germline V CDR1 and CDR2: SQVTM, ANQGSEA. There are 14 residues in the CDR3. Unmatched junction bases numbered 6, after V lost 4 bases and J lost 0 bases. The CDR3 coding sequence is TGCAGCGTTGGTGTAGCGGGTGTCTCCTACGAGCAGTACTTC. Translated, it gives CSVGVAGVSYEQYF.

This chain links TRBV7-2 with TRBJ2-7, with 11 bases identical to TRBD2. The CDR3 has 16 residues. The V and J ends lost 1 base and 3 bases, in that order; junction bases with no gene match: 5. Germline CDR1 reads SGHTA; CDR2 reads FQGNSA. The CDR3 spells CASSLDSSGRFYEQYF. The DNA for the CDR3 is TGTGCCAGCAGCTTAGATTCTAGCGGGAGGTTCTACGAGCAGTACTTC.

The rearrangement joins TRBV24-1 to TRBJ2-5; 8 positions match TRBD1. V was pared by 7 bases and J by 2 bases, with 8 bases of the junction left unmatched. Germline V CDR1 and CDR2: KGHDR, SFDVKD. This CDR3 is 15 amino acids long. The DNA of the CDR3 is TGTGCCACCAGCTCTGACAGGGGAGATCAAGAGACCCAGTACTTC. This gives the protein CATSSDRGDQETQYF.

This chain links TRBV7-9 with TRBJ1-2; 11 nucleotides align to TRBD1. V lost 5 bases and J lost 5; bases outside the gene matches: 7. In germline, CDR1 is SEHNR, CDR2 FQNEAQ (reference sequence). The CDR3 totals 15 residues. The CDR3 is CASSPSGQGAYGYTF. CDR3 bases: TGTGCCAGCAGCCCCTCCGGACAGGGGGCTTATGGCTACACCTTC.

The chain is built from TRBV6-6 and TRBJ1-1, with 12 bases that match TRBD1. This CDR3 spans 16 amino acids. V lost 5 bases, J lost 1 base, and 5 bases stayed unmatched. The germline CDR1 and CDR2 sequences are MNHNY and SVGAGI (reference sequence). In DNA, the CDR3 is TGTGCCAGCAGTCATCCGGGACAGGGGGCGAACACTGAAGCTTTCTTT. This translates into CASSHPGQGANTEAFF.

This clone was found once. V gene TRBV19 combines with J gene TRBJ1-2, with 10 positions matching TRBD1. Germline trimming cut 3 bases from V and 6 bases from J; bases unmatched to any gene: 4. The CDR3 loop spans 14 amino acids. Germline V lookup: CDR1 LNHDA, CDR2 SQIVND (reference sequence). Here the CDR3 DNA reads TGTGCCAGTAGTATGGCAGGGACAGGGGATGGCTACACCTTC. It specifies CASSMAGTGDGYTF.

This clone showed up just a few times. This rearrangement joins TRBV7-9 to TRBJ1-6, with D perhaps TRBD1 (5 bases). CDR1 and CDR2 from the germline V gene are SEHNR and FQNEAQ (reference sequence). Trimming shortened V by 11 bases and J by 0 bases, and 11 bases separated the two germline ends. The CDR3 spans 14 residues. Written as DNA, the CDR3 is TGTGCCGGACAAATGAGCTCCTATAATTCACCCCTCCACTTT. This translates into CAGQMSSYNSPLHF.

The chain employs TRBV10-1 and TRBJ2-5; possible D gene TRBD1, 6 bases. V dropped 3 bases and J dropped 0 bases, with 8 bases sitting between them. Germline V gives CDR1 WNHNN, CDR2 SYGVQD (reference sequence). The CDR3 length is 14 residues. In DNA, the CDR3 is TGCGCCAGCAGTGAAGGGGGAGACCAAGAGACCCAGTACTTC. Translated: CASSEGGDQETQYF.

This clone occurred a few times. The chain carries TRBV12-3 or TRBV12-4 and TRBJ2-4; D is undetermined. The CDR3 has 12 residues. Trimming took off 6 bases at V and 8 bases at J, with 11 bases between the two ends. CDR3 nucleotide sequence: TGTGCCAGCAGCCCCGACGAGGACATTCAGTACTTC. Translating gives CASSPDEDIQYF.

The chain is built from TRBV6-1 and TRBJ1-6, with D possibly being TRBD1 (5 bases). Trimming removed 0 bases at V and 8 bases at J, with 11 bases between. The CDR3 totals 15 residues. CDR1 is MNHNS, CDR2 SASEGT, per germline. This chain's CDR3 is CASSEAPGYDSPLHF. The CDR3, as DNA: TGTGCCAGCAGTGAAGCTCCAGGGTACGATTCACCCCTCCACTTT.

The chain combines TRBV6-1 with TRBJ2-7, with 10 bases that match TRBD2. V lost 0 bases, J lost 7 bases, and 6 bases stayed unmatched. Looked up from germline, CDR1 is MNHNS and CDR2 is SASEGT. CDR3 length equals 15 residues. The CDR3: CASSEARGLAREQYF. In nucleotides, the CDR3 is TGTGCCAGCAGTGAAGCGAGGGGACTAGCGAGAGAGCAGTACTTC.

The chain couples TRBV5-8 to TRBJ1-5; D call uncertain. Trimming removed 4 bases at V and 0 bases at J, with 11 bases between. The CDR3 covers 15 residues. The germline V gene has CDR1 SGHTS and CDR2 YDEGEE. The CDR3 reads CASSIRLISNQPQHF. CDR3 nucleotides: TGTGCCAGCAGCATCCGACTGATTAGCAATCAGCCCCAGCATTTT. Variable domain in full (rest from reference TRBV5-8 and TRBJ1-5): EAGVTQSPTHLIKTRGQQATLRCSPISGHTSVYWYQQALGLGLQFLLWYDEGEERNRGNFPPRFSGRQFPNYSSELNVNALELEDSALYLCASSIRLISNQPQHFGDGTRLSIL.

The chain carries TRBV19 and TRBJ1-1; a possible D gene is TRBD1 (6 bases). V was cut by 7 bases and J by 1 base, with 13 bases left in between. Germline loops: CDR1 LNHDA, CDR2 SQIVND (reference sequence). This CDR3 is 14 amino acids long. CDR3 sequence: CASMETGANTEAFF. The CDR3 DNA reads as TGTGCCAGTATGGAGACAGGAGCGAACACTGAAGCTTTCTTT.

The gene calls are TRBV7-8 and TRBJ2-1; D perhaps matches TRBD2 (5 bases). The CDR3 runs 15 residues. The V end was cut by 1 base, the J end by 9 bases, with 16 bases between. Looked up from germline, CDR1 is SGHVS and CDR2 is FQNEAQ. This CDR3 is CASSLGPRGTTEQFF. In nucleotides, the CDR3 is TGTGCCAGCAGCTTAGGCCCCCGGGGAACAACTGAGCAGTTCTTC.

The V and J genes are TRBV29-1 and TRBJ2-3; 9 bases are a match to TRBD1. Germline CDR1 SQVTM, CDR2 ANQGSEA. Trimming cost V 6 bases and J 0 bases; bases outside gene matches: 4. The CDR3 has 14 amino acids. The CDR3 DNA is TGCAGCGTAGCCGGGACAGGGAGCACAGATACGCAGTATTTT. Translating it yields CSVAGTGSTDTQYF.

J is TRBJ2-3 and V is TRBV10-3; TRBD2 agrees at 8 bases. With V trimmed by 9 bases and J by 3 bases, 5 bases remained unmatched. Germline values: CDR1 ENHRY, CDR2 SYGVKD. The CDR3 length is 13 residues. CDR3 sequence reads: CAMGAGGTDTQYF. In nucleotides, the CDR3 is TGTGCCATGGGGGCGGGAGGTACAGATACGCAGTATTTT.

The V call is TRBV28, the J call TRBJ1-3, with 10 positions matching TRBD1. Looked up from germline, CDR1 is MDHEN and CDR2 is SYDVKM. CDR3 length: 15 residues. The junction had 10 bases not matched to a gene; V was cut back by 10 bases and J by 4 bases. The CDR3 coding sequence is TGTGCCACCCTCGCCCGGGACAGGGGAGGAAACACCATATATTTT. Translating it yields CATLARDRGGNTIYF.